This T cell receptor beta chain was identified in a study of T cell repertoires in cytomegalovirus infection. The overall study: CMV infection and matching HLA type were both indicated by public TCR beta signatures.

MiXCR was run by TCRdb on the reads, yielding one entry per CDR3 protein. The sample consists of over 250,000 distinct CDR3 sequences, around 20% of them appearing once. On this clonotype: Its antigen is not known.

CDR1 and CDR2 (germline): LNHDA, SQIVND (reference sequence). CDR3 size: 16 residues. V was clipped by 2 bases and J by 0 bases, with 10 bases between them. The sequences come from cultured PBMCs, collected from culture after CMV antigen stimulation. The origin of this receptor is a human donor in good health (CMV status not recorded). Some clones in this sample may be carry-over from other donors' samples. The chain recombines TRBV19 with TRBJ2-2; D is unresolved. The CDR3 sequence: CASSIKSASNTGELFF. CDR3 nucleotide sequence: TGTGCCAGTAGTATAAAGTCGGCGTCGAACACCGGGGAGCTGTTTTTT.